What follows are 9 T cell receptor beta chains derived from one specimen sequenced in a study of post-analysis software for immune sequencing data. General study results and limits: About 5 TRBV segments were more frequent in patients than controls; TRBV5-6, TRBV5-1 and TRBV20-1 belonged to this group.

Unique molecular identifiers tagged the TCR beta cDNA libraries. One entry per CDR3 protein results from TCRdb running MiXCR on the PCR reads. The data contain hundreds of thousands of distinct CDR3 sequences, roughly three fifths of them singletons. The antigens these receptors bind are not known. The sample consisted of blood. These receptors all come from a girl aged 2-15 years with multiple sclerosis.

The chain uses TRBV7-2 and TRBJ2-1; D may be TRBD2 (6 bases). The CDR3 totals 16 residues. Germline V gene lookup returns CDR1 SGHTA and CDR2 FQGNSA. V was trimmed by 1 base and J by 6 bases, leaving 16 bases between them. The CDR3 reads CASSLGYSGPFNEQFF. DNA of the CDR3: TGTGCCAGCAGCTTAGGTTATAGCGGTCCTTTCAATGAGCAGTTCTTC. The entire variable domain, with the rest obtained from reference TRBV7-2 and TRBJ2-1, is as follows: GAGVSQSPSNKVTEKGKDVELRCDPISGHTALYWYRQSLGQGLEFLIYFQGNSAPDKSGLPSDRFSAERTGGSVSTLTIQRTQQEDSAVYLCASSLGYSGPFNEQFFGPGTRLTVL.

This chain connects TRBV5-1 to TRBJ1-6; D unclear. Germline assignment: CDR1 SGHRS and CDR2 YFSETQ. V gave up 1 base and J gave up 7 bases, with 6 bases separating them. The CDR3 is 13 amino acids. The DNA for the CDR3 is TGCGCCAGCAGCTTGTTACAGAATTCACCCCTCCACTTT. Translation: CASSLLQNSPLHF.

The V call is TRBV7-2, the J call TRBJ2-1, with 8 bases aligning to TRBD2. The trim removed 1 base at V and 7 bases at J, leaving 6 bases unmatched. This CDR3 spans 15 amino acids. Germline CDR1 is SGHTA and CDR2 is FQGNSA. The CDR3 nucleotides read TGTGCCAGCAGCTTAGGTAGCGGGATGGGGAATGAGCAGTTCTTC. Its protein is CASSLGSGMGNEQFF.

CDR3 coding DNA: TGTGCCAGCAGCCACAGGGGGCCTCGGTCCTACGAGCAGTACTTC. Translation: CASSHRGPRSYEQYF. The chain recombines TRBV12-3 or TRBV12-4 with TRBJ2-7, with 9 bases matching TRBD1. J was trimmed by 1 base and V by 6 bases; bases with no gene match: 7. This CDR3 is built from 15 residues.

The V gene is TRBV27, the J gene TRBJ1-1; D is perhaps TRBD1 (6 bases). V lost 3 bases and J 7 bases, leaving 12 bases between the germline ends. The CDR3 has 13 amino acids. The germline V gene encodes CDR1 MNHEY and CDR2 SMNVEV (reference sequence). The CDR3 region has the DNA TGTGCCAGCAGTTTGCGGGGGCGAGATGAAGCTTTCTTT. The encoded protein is CASSLRGRDEAFF.

The CDR3 loop reads CASSFHGGQETQYF. CDR3 nucleotide sequence: TGCGCCAGCAGCTTTCACGGGGGCCAAGAGACCCAGTACTTC. The chain joins TRBV5-1 to TRBJ2-5, with D maybe TRBD2 (6 bases). The germline CDR1 and CDR2 sequences are SGHRS and YFSETQ. This CDR3 has 14 amino acids. Trimming removed 2 bases from V and 1 base from J, with 9 bases in between.

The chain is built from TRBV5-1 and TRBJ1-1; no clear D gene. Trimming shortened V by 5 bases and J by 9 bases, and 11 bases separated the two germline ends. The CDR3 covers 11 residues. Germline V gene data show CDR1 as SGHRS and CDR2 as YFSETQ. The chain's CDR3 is CASSEPGKAFF. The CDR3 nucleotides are TGCGCCAGCAGTGAGCCCGGCAAAGCTTTCTTT.

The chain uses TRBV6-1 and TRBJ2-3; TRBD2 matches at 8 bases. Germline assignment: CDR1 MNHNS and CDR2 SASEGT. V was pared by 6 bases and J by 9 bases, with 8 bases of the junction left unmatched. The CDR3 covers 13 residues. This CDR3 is CASSGGAYMTQYF. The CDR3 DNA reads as TGTGCCAGCAGCGGGGGGGCCTATATGACGCAGTATTTT.

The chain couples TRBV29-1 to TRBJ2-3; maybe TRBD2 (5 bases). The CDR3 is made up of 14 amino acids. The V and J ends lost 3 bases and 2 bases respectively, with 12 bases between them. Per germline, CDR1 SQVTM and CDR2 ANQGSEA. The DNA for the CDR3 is TGCAGCGTTGACGTCGGGGTTGCCACAGATACGCAGTATTTT. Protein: CSVDVGVATDTQYF.